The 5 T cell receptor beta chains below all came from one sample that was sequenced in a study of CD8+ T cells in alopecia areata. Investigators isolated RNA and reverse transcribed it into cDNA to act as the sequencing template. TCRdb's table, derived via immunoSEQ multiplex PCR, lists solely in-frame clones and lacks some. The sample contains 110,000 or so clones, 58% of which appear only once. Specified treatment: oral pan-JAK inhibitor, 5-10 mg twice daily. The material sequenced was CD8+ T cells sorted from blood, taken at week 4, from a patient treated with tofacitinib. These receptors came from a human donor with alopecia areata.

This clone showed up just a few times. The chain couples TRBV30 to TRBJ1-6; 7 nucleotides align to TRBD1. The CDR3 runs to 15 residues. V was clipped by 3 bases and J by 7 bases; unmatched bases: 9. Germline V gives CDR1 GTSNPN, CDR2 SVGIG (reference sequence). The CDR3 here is CAWRTRQGDNSPLHF. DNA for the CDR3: TGTGCCTGGAGAACCCGACAGGGAGACAATTCACCCCTCCACTTT. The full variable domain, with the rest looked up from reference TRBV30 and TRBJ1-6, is SQTIHQWPATLVQPVGSPLSLECTVEGTSNPNLYWYRQAAGRGLQLLFYSVGIGQISSEVPQNLSASRPQDRQFILSSKKLLLSDSGFYLCAWRTRQGDNSPLHFGNGTRLTVT.

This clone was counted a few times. The CDR3 DNA reads as TGTGCCAGCAGTCTGACGACAGGGTCTAATGAAAAACTGTTTTTT. It translates to CASSLTTGSNEKLFF. The chain is built from TRBV6-1 and TRBJ1-4, with TRBD1 matching over 7 bases. CDR3 size: 15 residues. The V segment lost 5 bases and the J segment 3 bases; nucleotides outside the gene matches: 6. Germline-derived CDR1 and CDR2 are MNHNS and SASEGT.

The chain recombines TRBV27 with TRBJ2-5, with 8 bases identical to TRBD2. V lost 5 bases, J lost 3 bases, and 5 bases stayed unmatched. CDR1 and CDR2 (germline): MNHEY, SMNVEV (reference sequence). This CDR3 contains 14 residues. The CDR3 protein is CASSQLAEEETQYF. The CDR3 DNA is TGTGCCAGCAGTCAACTAGCGGAGGAAGAGACCCAGTACTTC.

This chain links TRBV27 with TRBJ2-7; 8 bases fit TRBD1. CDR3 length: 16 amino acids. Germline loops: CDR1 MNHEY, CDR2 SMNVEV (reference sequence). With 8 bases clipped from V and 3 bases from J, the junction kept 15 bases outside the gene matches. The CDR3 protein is CASGAGRGLEGYEQYF. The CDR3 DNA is TGTGCCAGCGGGGCGGGCAGGGGGCTCGAAGGCTACGAGCAGTACTTC.

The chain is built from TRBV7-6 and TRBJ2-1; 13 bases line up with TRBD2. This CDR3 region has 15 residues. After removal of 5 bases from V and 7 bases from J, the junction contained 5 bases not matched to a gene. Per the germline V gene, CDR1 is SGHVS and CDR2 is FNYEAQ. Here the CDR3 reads CASSPRLAGGNEQFF. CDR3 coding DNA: TGTGCCAGCAGCCCCCGACTAGCGGGGGGAAATGAGCAGTTCTTC.